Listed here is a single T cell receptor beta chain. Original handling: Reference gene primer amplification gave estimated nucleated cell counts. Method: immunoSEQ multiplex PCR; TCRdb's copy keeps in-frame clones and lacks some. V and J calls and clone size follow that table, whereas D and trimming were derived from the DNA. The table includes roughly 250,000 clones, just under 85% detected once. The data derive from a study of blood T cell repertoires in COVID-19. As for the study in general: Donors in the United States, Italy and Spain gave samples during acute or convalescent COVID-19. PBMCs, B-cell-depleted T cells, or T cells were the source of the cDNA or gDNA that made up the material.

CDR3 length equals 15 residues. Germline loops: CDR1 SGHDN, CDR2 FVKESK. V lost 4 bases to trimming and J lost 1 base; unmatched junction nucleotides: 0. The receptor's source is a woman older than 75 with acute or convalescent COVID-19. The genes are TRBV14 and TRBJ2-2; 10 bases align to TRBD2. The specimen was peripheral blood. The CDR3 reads CASSRLAGNTGELFF. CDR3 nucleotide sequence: TGTGCCAGCAGCCGACTAGCGGGGAACACCGGGGAGCTGTTTTTT.